A selection of T cell receptor beta chains follows, all from one sample in a study of cytomegalovirus exposure and HLA in healthy donors. Measured with immunoSEQ multiplex PCR; TCRdb has only the in-frame clones, and not every one. This table holds approximately 190,000 clones, roughly 87% found once. Material for sequencing was PBMCs. These receptors all come from a boy aged 2 to 10 in good health and CMV-seronegative. CDR3s include the opening cysteine and the closing phenylalanine or tryptophan. The D gene is left open where the match is weak. The listing skips clone size in some rows; elsewhere it reads once, few, many or a size class.

cdr3_aa cdr3_nt j_call d_call clone_size v_call
CASSWTGYEQYF TGTGCCAGCAGTTGGACAGGCTACGAGCAGTACTTC TRBJ2-7 TRBD1 . TRBV5-5
CASSPSLAGDTGELFF TGTGCCAGCTCACCATCACTAGCGGGAGACACCGGGGAGCTGTTTTTT TRBJ2-2 TRBD2 . TRBV18
CASSLRNSHTDTQYF TGTGCCAGCAGTTTGAGGAACTCACACACAGATACGCAGTATTTT TRBJ2-3 . . TRBV27
CASSWYRGQEQYF TGTGCCAGCAGTTGGTACAGGGGACAAGAGCAGTACTTC TRBJ2-7 TRBD1 . TRBV6-5
CASSLLAATDTGELFF TGTGCCAGTAGTCTTCTGGCAGCGACCGACACCGGGGAGCTGTTTTTT TRBJ2-2 . . TRBV19
CASSVAVFGNTIYF TGTGCCAGCAGCGTAGCGGTTTTTGGAAACACCATATATTTT TRBJ1-3 . . TRBV9
CASSQVSGSGSEKLFF TGTGCCAGCAGCCAAGTTAGCGGCTCCGGTAGTGAAAAACTGTTTTTT TRBJ1-4 . . TRBV4-2
CAIRDRERSEAFF TGTGCCATCAGGGACAGGGAGAGATCTGAAGCTTTCTTT TRBJ1-1 TRBD1 once TRBV10-3
CASSLGPGQEGNTIYF TGCGCCAGCAGCTTGGGACCGGGACAGGAGGGAAACACCATATATTTT TRBJ1-3 TRBD1 . TRBV5-1
CAIGAGGAYEQYF TGTGCCATCGGGGCCGGGGGGGCCTACGAGCAGTACTTC TRBJ2-7 TRBD2 . TRBV10-3
CASSIRGLTGELFF TGTGCCAGTAGTATAAGGGGCCTCACCGGGGAGCTGTTTTTT TRBJ2-2 . . TRBV19
CASSLAPQAVSNEQFF TGTGCCAGCAGCTTGGCGCCCCAGGCAGTAAGTAATGAGCAGTTCTTC TRBJ2-1 . . TRBV5-4
CASSPVSGGRYNEQFF TGTGCCAGCAGTCCCGTTAGCGGGGGTCGCTACAATGAGCAGTTCTTC TRBJ2-1 TRBD2 once TRBV28
CAISRTSDLSRSIQYF TGTGCCATCAGTAGGACTAGCGACCTCTCAAGGAGCATTCAGTACTTC TRBJ2-4 TRBD2 . TRBV10-3
CSVVRVDTEAFF TGCAGCGTTGTTCGGGTGGACACTGAAGCTTTCTTT TRBJ1-1 . few TRBV29-1
CASSYRDDGYEQYF TGTGCCAGCAGCTACAGGGATGACGGGTACGAGCAGTACTTC TRBJ2-7 . . TRBV7-7
CASSLAGLYYEQYF TGTGCCAGCAGCTTAGCAGGGTTGTACTACGAGCAGTACTTC TRBJ2-7 . . TRBV13
CASSPRSNYGYTF TGTGCCAGCAGCCCGCGCTCTAACTATGGCTACACCTTC TRBJ1-2 . . TRBV9
CASSFYSQETQYF TGTGCCAGCAGCTTCTATAGCCAAGAGACCCAGTACTTC TRBJ2-5 . . TRBV5-6
CASTKTVVEKLFF TGTGCCAGCACCAAAACGGTTGTAGAAAAACTGTTTTTT TRBJ1-4 . . TRBV28
CSVVLAGATETQYF TGCAGCGTGGTCTTGGCGGGGGCGACGGAGACCCAGTACTTC TRBJ2-5 . . TRBV29-1
CASSALTGTQPQHF TGTGCCAGCAGCGCCCTGACAGGGACTCAGCCCCAGCATTTT TRBJ1-5 . . TRBV21-1
CASSLLPLRGRGEQFF TGTGCCAGCAGTCTCCTCCCCCTACGAGGGCGAGGGGAGCAGTTCTTC TRBJ2-1 . . TRBV27
CASSSGIKSTKQYF TGTGCCAGCAGTTCCGGGATCAAATCTACGAAGCAGTACTTC TRBJ2-7 . . TRBV7-9
CASSLASGTGENSPLHF TGTGCCAGCAGCTTAGCCTCCGGGACAGGGGAAAATTCACCCCTCCACTTT TRBJ1-6 TRBD1 once TRBV7-6
CASSPREETGDTEAFF TGCGCCAGCAGTCCACGAGAAGAGACAGGTGACACTGAAGCTTTCTTT TRBJ1-1 . once TRBV5-1
CASSFLVTSGGTYNEQFF TGTGCCAGCAGCTTCTTGGTGACTAGCGGGGGGACCTACAATGAGCAGTTCTTC TRBJ2-1 TRBD2 . TRBV5-5
CASSLRQGQFNNEQFF TGTGCCAGCAGTCTGAGACAGGGACAATTCAACAATGAGCAGTTCTTC TRBJ2-1 TRBD1 . TRBV27
CASGPPDSTDTQYF TGTGCCAGTGGCCCACCCGATAGCACAGATACGCAGTATTTT TRBJ2-3 . . TRBV7-9
CASSLVAQLNTEAFF TGTGCCAGCAGCTTAGTTGCTCAGTTGAACACTGAAGCTTTCTTT TRBJ1-1 . . TRBV7-3
CASSLFLAGENEQFF TGCGCCAGCAGTCTTTTTCTAGCGGGAGAGAATGAGCAGTTCTTC TRBJ2-1 TRBD2 . TRBV10-2
CASSLGGTGDDGYTF TGTGCCAGCAGTTTGGGGGGGACAGGGGACGATGGCTACACCTTC TRBJ1-2 TRBD1 . TRBV28
CSVGTGGTGELFF TGCAGCGTGGGGACAGGGGGCACCGGGGAGCTGTTTTTT TRBJ2-2 TRBD1 few TRBV29-1
CASTTLGSGWYEQYF TGTGCCAGCACTACCCTTGGAAGCGGGTGGTACGAGCAGTACTTC TRBJ2-7 . . TRBV7-8
CASSQGQGGNTEAFF TGTGCCAGCAGCCAGGGACAGGGCGGGAACACTGAAGCTTTCTTT TRBJ1-1 TRBD1 . TRBV11-1
CASSASGTTEETQYF TGTGCCAGCAGCGCTTCCGGGACTACAGAAGAGACCCAGTACTTC TRBJ2-5 TRBD2 . TRBV9
CASSPSQTGNTEAFF TGTGCCAGCTCACCATCCCAGACAGGCAACACTGAAGCTTTCTTT TRBJ1-1 . . TRBV18
CASSSAGYEQYF TGTGCCAGCAGCTCAGCCGGGTACGAGCAGTACTTC TRBJ2-7 . few TRBV5-5
CASKMTTRTGSTDTQYF TGTGCCAGCAAGATGACGACCCGGACGGGAAGCACAGATACGCAGTATTTT TRBJ2-3 . . TRBV5-6
CASSPMTSYRTDTQYF TGTGCCAGCAGCCCAATGACTAGCTACAGAACAGATACGCAGTATTTT TRBJ2-3 TRBD2 . TRBV5-6
CASSFRPGAEQYF TGTGCCAGCAGCTTCAGACCAGGGGCCGAGCAGTACTTC TRBJ2-7 . . TRBV11-3
CASSMGQRTNEKLFF TGTGCCAGTAGTATGGGACAGAGAACTAATGAAAAACTGTTTTTT TRBJ1-4 TRBD1 once TRBV19
CASSVSTDNEKLFF TGTGCCAGCAGCGTATCGACTGACAATGAAAAACTGTTTTTT TRBJ1-4 . . TRBV9
CASSSMIGQPQHF TGTGCCAGCAGCTCTATGATTGGTCAGCCCCAGCATTTT TRBJ1-5 . few TRBV6-5
CASSQSLGPNEKLFF TGTGCCAGCAGCCAGTCTTTGGGGCCTAATGAAAAACTGTTTTTT TRBJ1-4 . . TRBV14